This T cell receptor beta chain was sequenced for a study of immune evolution from preneoplasia to lung adenocarcinoma. The germline V and J ends were trimmed by 6 bases and 5 bases, with 14 bases remaining between them. The germline V gene encodes CDR1 SGDLS and CDR2 YYNGEE. The CDR3 has 13 amino acids. Here immunoSEQ multiplex PCR was the method, and the copy in TCRdb shows in-frame clones only, minus some. The table shows several thousand clones, with 80% to 85% occurring only once. The chain employs TRBV9 and TRBJ1-2; no definite D call. Material for sequencing was FFPE invasive lung adenocarcinoma tissue. The source of this sequence is a person between 55 and 69 years old with lung adenocarcinoma. The CDR3 DNA is TGTGCCAGCACCCAATCCGGGTATTATGGCTACACCTTC. Protein: CASTQSGYYGYTF.